The next 10 T cell receptor beta chains were all read from a single sample in a study of T cells in Graves' hyperthyroidism and ophthalmopathy (dated by TCRdb to 2018 to 2020). The method was multiplex PCR. The sequencer listed for this sample is Illumina HiSeq 2000. The TCR beta CDR3 regions were amplified from the RNA transcripts. A first-round RT-PCR of the TCR CDR3 used the HTBI primer set with the Qiagen OneStep RT-PCR kit. TCRdb passed the public sequencing reads through fastp at Q25 and MiXCR, retaining productive beta sequences. Each record represents a unique CDR3 protein, reported with the most common genes and DNA among its rows. This sample lists 330,000 or so distinct CDR3 sequences; roughly 18% were detected once. The top ten clones comprise 35% to 40% of the sample. Sequenced: blood. These receptors were collected from a man aged 50 to 59 with Graves' ophthalmopathy.

The V and J genes are TRBV6-2 or TRBV6-3 and TRBJ2-7; weak D call: TRBD1 (5 bases). Germline V gene lookup returns CDR1 MNHEY and CDR2 SVGEGT. V was shortened by 7 bases and J by 2 bases, with 12 bases between the two germline ends. This CDR3 contains 13 residues. CDR3: CASKAQVPYEQYF. In nucleotides, the CDR3 is TGTGCCAGCAAGGCACAGGTCCCCTACGAGCAGTACTTC.

J is TRBJ2-4 and V is TRBV5-6; no firm D call. Trimming cost V 4 bases and J 2 bases, with 13 bases left between them. The germline V gene has CDR1 SGHDT and CDR2 YYEEEE. The CDR3 totals 15 residues. CDR3 sequence reads: CASSPRPGTKNIQYF. CDR3 coding DNA: TGTGCCAGCAGCCCCCGTCCGGGTACCAAAAACATTCAGTACTTC.

This clonotype was recorded at least ten times. J is TRBJ2-3 and V is TRBV20-1; D not resolved. This CDR3 contains 13 residues. V was pared by 6 bases and J by 0 bases, with 10 bases between. Germline V gene sequence: CDR1 DFQATT, CDR2 SNEGSKA (reference sequence). CDR3 nucleotides: TGCAGTGCAAAGGCCCCTAGCACAGATACGCAGTATTTT. As protein: CSAKAPSTDTQYF.

The V call is TRBV7-6, the J call TRBJ2-2; tentatively, D is TRBD1 or TRBD2 (6 bases each). V lost 4 bases and J lost 9, with 24 bases in between. The germline V gene encodes CDR1 SGHVS and CDR2 FNYEAQ. The CDR3 extends over 17 amino acids. The CDR3 loop is CASSSGALVRPTWELFF. CDR3 in DNA: TGTGCCAGCAGCTCGGGGGCCCTAGTGAGACCTACCTGGGAGCTGTTTTTT.

CDR3 in amino acids: CASSIEGNDYEQYF. The DNA for the CDR3 is TGTGCCAGTAGTATAGAAGGTAATGACTACGAGCAGTACTTC. The chain links TRBV19 to TRBJ2-7; D not resolved. V lost 0 bases and J 3 bases, leaving 9 bases between the germline ends. CDR3 length equals 14 residues. CDR1 LNHDA and CDR2 SQIVND come from the germline V gene (reference sequence).

This chain connects TRBV29-1 to TRBJ1-3; D is undetermined. This CDR3 has 12 residues. V was clipped by 6 bases and J by 2 bases, with 8 bases between them. The germline CDR1 and CDR2 sequences are SQVTM and ANQGSEA. The CDR3: CSVLTPGNTIYF. CDR3 nucleotide sequence: TGCAGCGTCCTGACCCCTGGAAACACCATATATTTT.

The chain joins TRBV6-1 to TRBJ2-7; D ambiguous. V gave up 5 bases and J gave up 0 bases, with 8 bases separating them. The CDR3 sequence is 13 residues long. CDR1 and CDR2 (germline): MNHNS, SASEGT. CDR3 region: CASSKISSYEQYF. The CDR3 DNA reads as TGTGCCAGCAGTAAAATCAGCTCCTACGAGCAGTACTTC.

The chain is built from TRBV3-1 and TRBJ2-3; D not resolved. Germline-derived CDR1 and CDR2 are LGHDT and YNNKEL (reference sequence). Trimming removed 0 bases at V and 1 base at J, with 8 bases between. The CDR3 has 15 residues. The CDR3 nucleotides are TGTGCCAGCAGCCAAGATATCGGCGGCACAGATACGCAGTATTTT. Translated, it gives CASSQDIGGTDTQYF.

This clonotype has at least ten counts. This sequence joins TRBV12-3 or TRBV12-4 and TRBJ2-5, with 10 bases identical to TRBD2. V lost 3 bases, J lost 5 bases, and 9 bases stayed unmatched. CDR3 length equals 16 residues. CDR3 protein: CASSFILPSGSETQYF. The CDR3 region has the DNA TGTGCCAGCAGTTTTATCCTGCCTAGCGGGAGTGAGACCCAGTACTTC.

This clonotype was seen at least ten times. The V call is TRBV12-3 or TRBV12-4, the J call TRBJ2-3; no definite D call. Trimming pared 9 bases from V and 2 bases from J, leaving 18 bases between. The CDR3 consists of 15 residues. CDR3: CASVPGSPSTDTQYF. The CDR3 DNA follows: TGTGCCAGTGTACCCGGGTCCCCCTCCACAGATACGCAGTATTTT.